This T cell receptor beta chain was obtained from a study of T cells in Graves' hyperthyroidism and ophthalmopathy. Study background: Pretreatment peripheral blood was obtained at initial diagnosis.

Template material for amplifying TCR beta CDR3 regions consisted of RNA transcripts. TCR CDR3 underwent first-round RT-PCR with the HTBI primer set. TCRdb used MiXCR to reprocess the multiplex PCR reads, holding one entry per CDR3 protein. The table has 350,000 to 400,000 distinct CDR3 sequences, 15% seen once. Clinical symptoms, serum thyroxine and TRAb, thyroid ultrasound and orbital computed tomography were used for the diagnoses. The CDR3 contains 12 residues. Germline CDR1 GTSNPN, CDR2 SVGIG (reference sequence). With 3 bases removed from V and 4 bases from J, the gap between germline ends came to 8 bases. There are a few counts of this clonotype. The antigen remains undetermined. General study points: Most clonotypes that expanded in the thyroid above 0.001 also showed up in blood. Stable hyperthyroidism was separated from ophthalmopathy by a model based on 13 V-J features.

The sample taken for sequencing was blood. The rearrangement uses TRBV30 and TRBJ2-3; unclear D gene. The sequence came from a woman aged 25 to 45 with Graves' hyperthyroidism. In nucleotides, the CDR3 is TGTGCCTGGAGAATGTCCTCAGATACGCAGTATTTT. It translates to CAWRMSSDTQYF.